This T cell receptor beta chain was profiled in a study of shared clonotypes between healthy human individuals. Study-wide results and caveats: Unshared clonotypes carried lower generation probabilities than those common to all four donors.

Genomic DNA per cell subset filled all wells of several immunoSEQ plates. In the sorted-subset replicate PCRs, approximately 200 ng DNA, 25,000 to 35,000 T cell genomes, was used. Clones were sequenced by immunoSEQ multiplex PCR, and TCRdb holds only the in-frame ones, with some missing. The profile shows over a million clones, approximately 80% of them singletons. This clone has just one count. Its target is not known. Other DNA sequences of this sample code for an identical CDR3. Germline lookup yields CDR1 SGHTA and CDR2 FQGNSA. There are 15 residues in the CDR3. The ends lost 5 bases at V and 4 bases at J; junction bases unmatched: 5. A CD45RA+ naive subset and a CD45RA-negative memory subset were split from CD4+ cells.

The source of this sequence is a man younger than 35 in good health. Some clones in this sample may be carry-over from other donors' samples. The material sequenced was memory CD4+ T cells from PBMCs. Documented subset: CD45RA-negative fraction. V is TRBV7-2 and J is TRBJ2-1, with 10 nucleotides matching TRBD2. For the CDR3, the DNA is TGTGCCAGCAGCCGAACTAGCGGGGCATACAATGAGCAGTTCTTC. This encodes CASSRTSGAYNEQFF.